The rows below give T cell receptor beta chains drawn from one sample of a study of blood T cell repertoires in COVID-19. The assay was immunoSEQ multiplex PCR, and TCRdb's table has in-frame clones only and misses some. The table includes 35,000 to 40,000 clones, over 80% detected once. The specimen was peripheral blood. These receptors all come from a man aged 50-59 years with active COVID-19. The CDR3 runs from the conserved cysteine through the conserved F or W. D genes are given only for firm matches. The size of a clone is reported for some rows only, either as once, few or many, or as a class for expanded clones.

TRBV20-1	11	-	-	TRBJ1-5	CSAGFNQPQHF	TGCAGTGCTGGCTTCAATCAGCCCCAGCATTTT
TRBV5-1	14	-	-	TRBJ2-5	CASSFTGKRETQYF	TGCGCCAGCAGCTTTACAGGGAAACGAGAGACCCAGTACTTC
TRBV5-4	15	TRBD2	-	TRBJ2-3	CASSFDGGAGDTQYF	TGTGCCAGCAGCTTCGACGGGGGGGCAGGAGATACGCAGTATTTT
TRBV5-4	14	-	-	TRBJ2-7	CASSTAGNLYEQYF	TGTGCCAGCAGCACCGCGGGGAACCTCTACGAGCAGTACTTC
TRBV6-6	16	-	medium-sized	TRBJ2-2	CASSPRDTPNTGELFF	TGTGCCAGCAGCCCTCGGGACACCCCGAACACCGGGGAGCTGTTTTTT
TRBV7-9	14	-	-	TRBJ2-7	CASRLDSGFYEQYF	TGTGCCAGCAGACTAGACTCGGGTTTTTACGAGCAGTACTTC
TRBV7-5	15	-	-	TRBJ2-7	CVRSSGGTVTYEQYF	TGTGTCAGAAGCTCAGGGGGGACAGTTACCTACGAGCAGTACTTC
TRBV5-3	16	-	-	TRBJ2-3	CARSPQRLGWRDTQYF	TGTGCCAGAAGCCCCCAGCGACTGGGGTGGAGGGATACGCAGTATTTT
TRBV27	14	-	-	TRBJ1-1	CASSSPGQNTEAFF	TGTGCCAGCAGTTCCCCGGGTCAGAACACTGAAGCTTTCTTT
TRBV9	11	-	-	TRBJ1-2	CASRGLYGYTF	TGTGCCAGCAGGGGCCTCTATGGCTACACCTTC
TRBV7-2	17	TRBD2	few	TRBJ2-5	CASSRRGGGGASETQYF	TGTGCCAGCAGCCGCCGGGGTGGCGGGGGGGCCTCAGAGACCCAGTACTTC
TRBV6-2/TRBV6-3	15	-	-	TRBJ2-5	CASSYGAGRSETQYF	TGTGCCAGCAGTTACGGGGCAGGGAGGTCGGAGACCCAGTACTTC
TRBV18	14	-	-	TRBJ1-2	CASSPPSGFYGYTF	TGTGCCAGCTCACCTCCTTCAGGGTTCTATGGCTACACCTTC
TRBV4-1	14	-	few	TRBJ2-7	CASSQGIRPYEQYF	TGCGCCAGCAGCCAAGGTATCAGGCCCTACGAGCAGTACTTC
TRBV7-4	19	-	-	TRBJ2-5	CASSLPFLATPTQQETQYF	TGTGCCAGCAGCCTCCCCTTCCTAGCGACCCCCACACAACAAGAGACCCAGTACTTC
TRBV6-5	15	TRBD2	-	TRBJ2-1	CASSSIAGGYNEQFF	TGTGCCAGCAGTTCCATAGCGGGGGGCTACAATGAGCAGTTCTTC
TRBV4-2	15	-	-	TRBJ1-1	CASSQEATRGTEAFF	TGTGCCAGCAGCCAAGAGGCAACCAGAGGCACTGAAGCTTTCTTT
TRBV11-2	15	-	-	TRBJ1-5	CASSQGPLGNQPQHF	TGTGCCAGCAGCCAAGGTCCTCTAGGCAATCAGCCCCAGCATTTT
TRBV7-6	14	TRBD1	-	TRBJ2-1	CASSYSGTGNEQFF	TGTGCCAGCAGTTACTCAGGGACAGGCAATGAGCAGTTCTTC